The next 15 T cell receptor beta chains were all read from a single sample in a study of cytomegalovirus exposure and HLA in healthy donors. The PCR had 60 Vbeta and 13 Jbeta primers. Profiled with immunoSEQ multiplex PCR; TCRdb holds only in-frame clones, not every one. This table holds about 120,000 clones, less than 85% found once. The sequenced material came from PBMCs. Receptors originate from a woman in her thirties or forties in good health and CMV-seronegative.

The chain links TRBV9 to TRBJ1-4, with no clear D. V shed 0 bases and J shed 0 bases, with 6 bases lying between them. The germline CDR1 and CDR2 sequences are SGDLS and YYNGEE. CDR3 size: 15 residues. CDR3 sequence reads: CASSVGAATNEKLFF. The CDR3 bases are TGTGCCAGCAGCGTAGGGGCCGCAACTAATGAAAAACTGTTTTTT.

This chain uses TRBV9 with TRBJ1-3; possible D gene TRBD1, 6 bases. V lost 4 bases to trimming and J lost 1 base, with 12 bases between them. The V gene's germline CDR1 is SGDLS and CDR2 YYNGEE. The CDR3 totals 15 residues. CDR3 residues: CASSPRQVSGNTIYF. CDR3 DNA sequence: TGTGCCAGCAGCCCTCGACAGGTTTCTGGAAACACCATATATTTT.

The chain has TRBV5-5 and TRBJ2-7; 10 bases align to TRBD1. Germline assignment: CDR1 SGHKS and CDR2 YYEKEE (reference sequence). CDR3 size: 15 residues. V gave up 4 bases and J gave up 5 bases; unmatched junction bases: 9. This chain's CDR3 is CASSGDRGLLHEQYF. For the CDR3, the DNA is TGTGCCAGCAGCGGCGACAGGGGGCTTCTCCACGAGCAGTACTTC.

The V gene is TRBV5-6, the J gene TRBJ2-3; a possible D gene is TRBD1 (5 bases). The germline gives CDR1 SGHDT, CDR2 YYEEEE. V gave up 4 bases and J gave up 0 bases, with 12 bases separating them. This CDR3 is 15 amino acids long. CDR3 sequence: CASSRLRVSTDTQYF. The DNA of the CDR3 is TGTGCCAGCAGCCGGCTCAGGGTGAGCACAGATACGCAGTATTTT.

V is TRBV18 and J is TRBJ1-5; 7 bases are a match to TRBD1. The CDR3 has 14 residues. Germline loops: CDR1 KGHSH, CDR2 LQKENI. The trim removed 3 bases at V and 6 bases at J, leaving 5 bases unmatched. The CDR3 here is CASSPADRVQPQHF. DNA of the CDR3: TGTGCCAGCTCACCGGCCGACAGGGTTCAGCCCCAGCATTTT.

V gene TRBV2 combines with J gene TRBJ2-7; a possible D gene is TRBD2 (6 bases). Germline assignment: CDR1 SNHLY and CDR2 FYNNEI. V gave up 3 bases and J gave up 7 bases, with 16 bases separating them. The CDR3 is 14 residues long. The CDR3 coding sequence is TGTGCCAGCAGTGATACCCCCGGGGGAGGAGAGCAGTACTTC. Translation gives CASSDTPGGGEQYF.

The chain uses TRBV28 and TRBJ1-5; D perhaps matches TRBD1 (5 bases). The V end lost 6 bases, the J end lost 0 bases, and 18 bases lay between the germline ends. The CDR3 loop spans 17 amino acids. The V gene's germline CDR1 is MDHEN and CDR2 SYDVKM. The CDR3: CASRGGGAEHSNQPQHF. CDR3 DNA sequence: TGTGCCAGCAGGGGCGGAGGGGCCGAGCATAGCAATCAGCCCCAGCATTTT.

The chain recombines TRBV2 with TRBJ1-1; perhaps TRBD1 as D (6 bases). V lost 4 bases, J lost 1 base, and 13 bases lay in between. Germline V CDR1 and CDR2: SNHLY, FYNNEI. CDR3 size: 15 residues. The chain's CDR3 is CASSAEGHGNTEAFF. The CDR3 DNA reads TGTGCCAGCAGTGCTGAGGGACACGGGAACACTGAAGCTTTCTTT.

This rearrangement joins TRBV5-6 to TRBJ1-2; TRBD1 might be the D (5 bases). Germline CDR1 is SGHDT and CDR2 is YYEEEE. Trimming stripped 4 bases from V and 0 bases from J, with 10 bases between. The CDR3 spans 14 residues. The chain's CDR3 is CASSLSQANYGYTF. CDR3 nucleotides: TGTGCCAGCAGCCTATCACAGGCTAACTATGGCTACACCTTC.

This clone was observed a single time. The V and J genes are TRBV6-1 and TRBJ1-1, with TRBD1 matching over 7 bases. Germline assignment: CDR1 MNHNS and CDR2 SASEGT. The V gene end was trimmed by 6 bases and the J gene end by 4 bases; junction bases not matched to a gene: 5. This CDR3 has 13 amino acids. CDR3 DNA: TGTGCCAGCAGGGAGGGGGCCGGCACTGAAGCTTTCTTT. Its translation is CASREGAGTEAFF.

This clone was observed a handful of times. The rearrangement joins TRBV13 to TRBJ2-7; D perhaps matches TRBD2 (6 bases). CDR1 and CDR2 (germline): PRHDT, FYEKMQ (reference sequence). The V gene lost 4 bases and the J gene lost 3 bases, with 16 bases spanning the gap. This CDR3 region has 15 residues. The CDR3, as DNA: TGTGCCAGCAGCTGGGGGAGGCAGTTGATCTACGAGCAGTACTTC. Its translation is CASSWGRQLIYEQYF. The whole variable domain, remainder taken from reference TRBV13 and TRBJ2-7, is AAGVIQSPRHLIKEKRETATLKCYPIPRHDTVYWYQQGPGQDPQFLISFYEKMQSDKGSIPDRFSAQQFSDYHSELNMSSLELGDSALYFCASSWGRQLIYEQYFGPGTRLTVT.

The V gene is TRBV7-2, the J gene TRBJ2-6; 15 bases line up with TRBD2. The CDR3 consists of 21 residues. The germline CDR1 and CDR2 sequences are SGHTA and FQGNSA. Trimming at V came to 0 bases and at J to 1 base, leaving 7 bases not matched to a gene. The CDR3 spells CASSLAPRTSGRVSGANVLTF. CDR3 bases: TGTGCCAGCAGCTTAGCACCTAGGACTAGCGGGAGGGTTTCTGGGGCCAACGTCCTGACTTTC. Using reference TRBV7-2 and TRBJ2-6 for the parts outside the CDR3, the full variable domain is GAGVSQSPSNKVTEKGKDVELRCDPISGHTALYWYRQSLGQGLEFLIYFQGNSAPDKSGLPSDRFSAERTGGSVSTLTIQRTQQEDSAVYLCASSLAPRTSGRVSGANVLTFGAGSRLTVL.

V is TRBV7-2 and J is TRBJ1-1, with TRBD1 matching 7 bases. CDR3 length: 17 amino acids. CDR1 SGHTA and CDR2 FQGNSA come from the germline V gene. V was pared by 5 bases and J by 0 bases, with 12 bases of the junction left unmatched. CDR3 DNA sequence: TGTGCCAGCAGCCTTGTCCCGGGACAGTCCATGAACACTGAAGCTTTCTTT. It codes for CASSLVPGQSMNTEAFF.

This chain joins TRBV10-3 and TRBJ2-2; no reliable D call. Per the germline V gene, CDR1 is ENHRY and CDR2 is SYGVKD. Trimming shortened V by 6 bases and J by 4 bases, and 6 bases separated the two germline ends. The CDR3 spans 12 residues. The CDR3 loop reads CAIRASTGELFF. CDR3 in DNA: TGTGCCATCAGGGCCAGCACCGGGGAGCTGTTTTTT.

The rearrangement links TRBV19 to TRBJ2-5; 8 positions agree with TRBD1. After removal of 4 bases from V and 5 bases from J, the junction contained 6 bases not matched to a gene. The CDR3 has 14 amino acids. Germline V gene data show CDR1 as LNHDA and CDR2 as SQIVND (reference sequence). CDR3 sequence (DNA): TGTGCCAGTAGTACGGCAGGGGGCGGGGAGACCCAGTACTTC. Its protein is CASSTAGGGETQYF.